The 10 T cell receptor beta chains in this list originate from one sample, sequenced in a study of T cell responses to AZD1222 COVID-19 vaccine. Produced via immunoSEQ multiplex PCR; TCRdb's table is partial and in-frame only. The profile covers 150,000 to 200,000 clones, with approximately 92% appearing a single time and more than 9% taken by the ten largest. The material was peripheral blood, obtained on day 0 of AZD1222 vaccination. The receptors here all came from an adult in good health.

CDR3 DNA: TGTGCCAGCAGTGACCTGAAGACAGGGCGGGATGGTGGCTACACCTTC. This translates into CASSDLKTGRDGGYTF. The V gene is TRBV5-6, the J gene TRBJ1-2, with 7 bases matching TRBD1. Germline CDR1 and CDR2: SGHDT and YYEEEE. V lost 5 bases and J lost 7; bases outside the gene matches: 17. The CDR3 is 16 residues long.

CDR3 amino acids: CASSGPDATNEKLFF. In DNA form, the CDR3 reads TGTGCCAGTAGTGGCCCGGATGCAACTAATGAAAAACTGTTTTTT. V is TRBV19 and J is TRBJ1-4; D remains unclear. In germline, CDR1 is LNHDA, CDR2 SQIVND (reference sequence). V gave up 5 bases and J gave up 0 bases, with 10 bases separating them. This CDR3 spans 15 amino acids.

Remarks on this clone: At one end the junction does not follow the germline gene, possibly because of a read error. The chain is built from TRBV5-1 and TRBJ2-1; 7 nucleotides match TRBD1. This CDR3 region has 13 residues. CDR1 is SGHRS, CDR2 YFSETQ, per germline. CDR3 nucleotides: TGCGCCAGCAGCTTGGTGGGACAGAGTACCAGGGTCTTC. Translating gives CASSLVGQSTRVF.

V and J are TRBV18 and TRBJ1-3; D is possibly TRBD1 (6 bases). The ends were cut back, 0 bases at V and 2 bases at J, with 11 bases in the middle. CDR1 KGHSH and CDR2 LQKENI come from the germline V gene. The CDR3 extends over 16 amino acids. The CDR3 DNA sequence: TGTGCCAGCTCACCACCGATGGGGGCAACTGGAAACACCATATATTTT. This translates into CASSPPMGATGNTIYF. The full variable domain, in which reference TRBV18 and TRBJ1-3 provide the parts outside the CDR3, is NAGVMQNPRHLVRRRGQEARLRCSPMKGHSHVYWYRQLPEEGLKFMVYLQKENIIDESGMPKERFSAEFPKEGPSILRIQQVVRGDSAAYFCASSPPMGATGNTIYFGEGSWLTVV.

This chain joins TRBV29-1 and TRBJ2-1, with unresolved D. This CDR3 region has 10 residues. Deletions cut 4 bases from V and 8 bases from J, with 6 bases between. Germline CDR1 SQVTM, CDR2 ANQGSEA. The CDR3 sequence is CSVVVDEQFF. The CDR3 bases are TGCAGCGTTGTTGTGGATGAGCAGTTCTTC.

V gene TRBV25-1 combines with J gene TRBJ1-2, with no clear D. CDR3 length equals 15 residues. V lost 7 bases to trimming and J lost 8 bases, with 23 bases between them. From germline, CDR1 is MGHDK and CDR2 SYGVNS. The CDR3 sequence: CASTPGTQLTGGYTF. The CDR3 DNA reads as TGTGCCAGCACCCCGGGTACTCAACTCACTGGAGGCTACACCTTC.

The chain carries TRBV10-1 and TRBJ2-1; D may match TRBD1 or TRBD2 (5 bases each). In germline, CDR1 is WNHNN, CDR2 SYGVQD (reference sequence). This CDR3 spans 13 amino acids. V dropped 5 bases and J dropped 9 bases, with 14 bases sitting between them. The CDR3 spells CASSRGRLSEQFF. In DNA form, the CDR3 reads TGCGCCAGCAGTAGGGGACGACTGAGTGAGCAGTTCTTC.

The chain joins TRBV19 to TRBJ1-6, with 8 bases lining up with TRBD1. The CDR3 runs to 14 residues. J lost 9 bases, V lost 6 bases, and 7 bases had no gene match. Germline V gene data show CDR1 as LNHDA and CDR2 as SQIVND (reference sequence). CDR3 sequence (DNA): TGTGCCAGTAGACCGGGACAGGACGGTTCACCCCTCCACTTT. Translation: CASRPGQDGSPLHF.

The gene calls are TRBV5-4 and TRBJ2-2; 8 positions match TRBD2. J was trimmed by 6 bases and V by 2 bases; bases with no gene match: 6. Germline CDR1 reads SGHNT; CDR2 reads YYREEE (reference sequence). This CDR3 spans 15 amino acids. The CDR3 nucleotides read TGTGCCAGCAGCTTAGGCGGGAGGTATTCCGGGGAGCTGTTTTTT. Translating it yields CASSLGGRYSGELFF.

This clone was seen a few times. The chain recombines TRBV30 with TRBJ1-3; the D is unclear. Trimming pared 4 bases from V and 3 bases from J, leaving 10 bases between. CDR1 is GTSNPN and CDR2 is SVGIG in the germline V gene (reference sequence). The CDR3 totals 13 residues. CDR3 nucleotide sequence: TGTGCCTGGAACGGTGGTTTTGGAAACACCATATATTTT. Its protein product is CAWNGGFGNTIYF.